Following are 24 T cell receptor beta chains from one sample sequenced in a study of T cell responses to AZD1222 COVID-19 vaccine. Repertoires were generated with immunoSEQ multiplex PCR, while TCRdb's copy carries only in-frame clones and drops some. The table includes fewer than 120,000 clones, roughly 90% detected once. The sample consisted of peripheral blood, taken 28 days after the second AZD1222 dose. All receptors come from an adult who received the AZD1222 COVID-19 vaccine.

This clone was found once. The V gene is TRBV7-9, the J gene TRBJ1-3, with D uncertain. The CDR3 totals 14 residues. Trimming cost V 5 bases and J 0 bases, with 8 bases left between them. The germline gives CDR1 SEHNR, CDR2 FQNEAQ (reference sequence). CDR3 residues: CASSPQDSGNTIYF. The CDR3 nucleotides are TGTGCCAGCAGCCCGCAGGACTCTGGAAACACCATATATTTT.

By sample fraction, this clone is medium-sized. The rearrangement uses TRBV30 and TRBJ1-1; D remains unclear. CDR3 length: 14 residues. Germline V lookup: CDR1 GTSNPN, CDR2 SVGIG (reference sequence). The V gene lost 2 bases and the J gene lost 1 base, with 11 bases spanning the gap. This CDR3 reads CAWSKQTPNTEAFF. In DNA, the CDR3 is TGTGCCTGGAGTAAACAGACACCGAACACTGAAGCTTTCTTT.

The rearrangement uses TRBV23-1 and TRBJ1-1; TRBD1 is a possible D gene (5 bases). TRBV23-1 is marked as an open reading frame, function uncertain. The germline V and J ends were trimmed by 4 bases and 10 bases, with 16 bases remaining between them. The CDR3 has 13 residues. CDR3 loop: CASSRRIGTGAFF. CDR3 DNA sequence: TGCGCCAGCAGTCGCCGGATCGGGACGGGAGCTTTCTTT.

J is TRBJ1-3 and V is TRBV11-2; D remains ambiguous. This CDR3 contains 16 residues. Trimming cost V 0 bases and J 2 bases, with 11 bases left between them. Germline CDR1 SGHAT, CDR2 FQNNGV. The CDR3 DNA reads TGTGCCAGCAGCTTAGATCTAAACAGTGCTGGAAACACCATATATTTT. Protein sequence: CASSLDLNSAGNTIYF.

J is TRBJ2-1 and V is TRBV4-1; TRBD2 matches 10 bases. V trimming: 4 bases; J trimming: 3 bases; junction bases outside the gene matches: 9. Looked up from germline, CDR1 is MGHRA and CDR2 is YSYEKL. CDR3 length equals 17 residues. The chain's CDR3 is CASSRVQSGGDYNEQFF. The CDR3 coding sequence is TGCGCCAGCAGCCGAGTCCAAAGCGGGGGGGACTACAATGAGCAGTTCTTC.

V and J are TRBV7-8 and TRBJ2-2, with 13 positions matching TRBD2. V lost 5 bases, J lost 5 bases, and 2 bases stayed unmatched. The germline V gene encodes CDR1 SGHVS and CDR2 FQNEAQ. The CDR3 contains 15 residues. CDR3 sequence: CASSKGLAGTGELFF. The DNA of the CDR3 is TGTGCCAGCAGCAAGGGACTAGCGGGAACCGGGGAGCTGTTTTTT.

V gene TRBV27 combines with J gene TRBJ2-3; D may be TRBD2 (5 bases). Germline-derived CDR1 and CDR2 are MNHEY and SMNVEV (reference sequence). V was shortened by 6 bases and J by 6 bases, with 10 bases between the two germline ends. The CDR3 covers 12 residues. This CDR3 reads CASSTRGDTQYF. The DNA of the CDR3 is TGTGCCAGCAGCACCCGGGGTGATACGCAGTATTTT.

The chain couples TRBV2 to TRBJ2-5; TRBD1 matches 8 bases. V trimming: 5 bases; J trimming: 4 bases; junction bases outside the gene matches: 3. The CDR3 is 13 amino acids. The germline V gene encodes CDR1 SNHLY and CDR2 FYNNEI. CDR3 protein: CASSPQGGETQYF. Written as DNA, the CDR3 is TGTGCCAGCAGTCCACAGGGGGGAGAGACCCAGTACTTC.

J is TRBJ2-1 and V is TRBV6-1; no clear D gene. The V and J ends lost 1 base and 5 bases respectively, with 18 bases between them. From germline, CDR1 is MNHNS and CDR2 SASEGT. The CDR3 totals 17 residues. The chain's CDR3 is CASSEGLGFGDNNEQFF. The CDR3 nucleotides are TGTGCCAGCAGTGAAGGTTTAGGGTTTGGCGATAACAATGAGCAGTTCTTC.

This chain joins TRBV30 and TRBJ2-3; 11 bases line up with TRBD1. Trimming took 7 bases from V and 7 from J; bases not matched to a gene: 7. In germline, CDR1 is GTSNPN, CDR2 SVGIG (reference sequence). The CDR3 runs to 13 residues. The CDR3 nucleotides read TGTGCCTCAGGACAGGGGGCAGGAAATACGCAGTATTTT. It yields the protein CASGQGAGNTQYF.

This chain links TRBV5-8 with TRBJ1-3; D possibly corresponds to TRBD1 (5 bases). Germline V CDR1 and CDR2: SGHTS, YDEGEE. V lost 5 bases, J lost 2 bases, and 14 bases lay in between. The CDR3 has 15 amino acids. Here the CDR3 DNA reads TGTGCCAGCAGTCCCAACTGGGGCCCTGGAAACACCATATATTTT. It is translated as CASSPNWGPGNTIYF. The full variable domain, with the rest looked up from reference TRBV5-8 and TRBJ1-3, is EAGVTQSPTHLIKTRGQQATLRCSPISGHTSVYWYQQALGLGLQFLLWYDEGEERNRGNFPPRFSGRQFPNYSSELNVNALELEDSALYLCASSPNWGPGNTIYFGEGSWLTVV.

The gene calls are TRBV28 and TRBJ2-2; perhaps D is TRBD1 or TRBD2 (5 bases each). This CDR3 is built from 15 residues. The germline V and J ends were trimmed by 4 bases and 2 bases, with 11 bases remaining between them. CDR1 and CDR2 from the germline V gene are MDHEN and SYDVKM. DNA of the CDR3: TGTGCCAGCAGTTCCGGGACCGACAACACCGGGGAGCTGTTTTTT. Its translation is CASSSGTDNTGELFF.

The V and J genes are TRBV2 and TRBJ1-6; weak D call: TRBD1 (6 bases). This CDR3 has 16 amino acids. Trimming pared 10 bases from V and 0 bases from J, leaving 16 bases between. The germline V gene encodes CDR1 SNHLY and CDR2 FYNNEI. The CDR3 protein is CATQHRVSSYNSPLHF. The CDR3, as DNA: TGTGCCACTCAACACAGGGTCAGCTCCTATAATTCACCCCTCCACTTT.

The chain employs TRBV4-1 and TRBJ2-1; 7 bases agree with TRBD1. The CDR3 totals 18 residues. Germline V lookup: CDR1 MGHRA, CDR2 YSYEKL. Trimming at V came to 2 bases and at J to 0 bases, leaving 10 bases not matched to a gene. CDR3 residues: CASSQRSSRDSSYNEQFF. As DNA, the CDR3 is TGCGCCAGCAGCCAACGATCTTCTAGGGACAGCTCCTACAATGAGCAGTTCTTC.

This chain joins TRBV4-1 and TRBJ2-7; 8 bases fit TRBD1. V dropped 2 bases and J dropped 6; count of bases not matched to a gene: 6. Per germline, CDR1 MGHRA and CDR2 YSYEKL. This CDR3 comprises 14 residues. The CDR3 reads CASSQWRQGPEQYF. The CDR3 coding sequence is TGCGCCAGCAGCCAATGGAGACAGGGGCCCGAGCAGTACTTC.

J is TRBJ2-3 and V is TRBV24-1; no firm D call. V dropped 5 bases and J dropped 3 bases, with 5 bases sitting between them. This CDR3 is 12 amino acids long. Germline CDR1 reads KGHDR; CDR2 reads SFDVKD. CDR3 nucleotides: TGTGCCACCAGTGGGTCTACAGATACGCAGTATTTT. Amino acid sequence: CATSGSTDTQYF.

CDR3 sequence reads: CASKTVYSNQPQHF. The DNA for the CDR3 is TGTGCCAGTAAGACAGTTTATAGCAATCAGCCCCAGCATTTT. The chain employs TRBV19 and TRBJ1-5, with D perhaps matching TRBD1 (5 bases). V was cut by 7 bases and J by 0 bases, with 10 bases left in between. The CDR3 sequence is 14 residues long. Germline V lookup: CDR1 LNHDA, CDR2 SQIVND (reference sequence).

The rearrangement links TRBV7-9 to TRBJ1-4, with D possibly TRBD1 on 5 matching bases. The CDR3 consists of 15 residues. The V gene's germline CDR1 is SEHNR and CDR2 FQNEAQ (reference sequence). Trimming pared 5 bases from V and 4 bases from J, leaving 14 bases between. The CDR3, as DNA: TGTGCCAGCAGCCGAACTCAGGGCATTAATGAAAAACTGTTTTTT. This codes for CASSRTQGINEKLFF.

The chain links TRBV7-2 to TRBJ1-4; weak D call: TRBD1 (5 bases). With 0 bases removed from V and 6 bases from J, the gap between germline ends came to 5 bases. This CDR3 spans 13 amino acids. The germline V gene encodes CDR1 SGHTA and CDR2 FQGNSA. CDR3 protein: CASSLARDEKLFF. Here the CDR3 DNA reads TGTGCCAGCAGCTTAGCCAGGGATGAAAAACTGTTTTTT.

This clone was counted a few times. A read error may produce the germline difference seen at one junction end. This chain links TRBV12-3 or TRBV12-4 with TRBJ1-3, with a tentative D call TRBD1 (5 bases). The CDR3 has 13 amino acids. In DNA, the CDR3 is TGTGCCAGCAGTTCAGGGACTGGTAACACCATATATTTT. It specifies CASSSGTGNTIYF.

CDR3: CASSLLSDTEAFF. Written as DNA, the CDR3 is TGTGCCAGCAGCTTGTTATCCGACACTGAAGCTTTCTTT. This chain connects TRBV5-4 to TRBJ1-1; no definite D call. V was pared by 1 base and J by 3 bases, with 7 bases between. Germline V gene data show CDR1 as SGHNT and CDR2 as YYREEE (reference sequence). The CDR3 length is 13 residues.

V and J are TRBV3-1 (or the pseudogene TRBV3-2) and TRBJ1-6; D remains unclear. The CDR3 covers 12 residues. Germline V lookup: CDR1 LGHDT, CDR2 YNNKEL (reference sequence). V was pared by 4 bases and J by 8 bases, with 6 bases between. CDR3 bases: TGTGCCAGCAGCCGGGATTATTCACCCCTCCACTTT. It codes for CASSRDYSPLHF.

This clone was observed a handful of times. One end of the junction is discordant with germline, which a read error may explain. V gene TRBV7-7 combines with J gene TRBJ2-1; 9 bases are a match to TRBD2. Germline V lookup: CDR1 SSHAT, CDR2 FNYEAQ (reference sequence). CDR3 length: 16 amino acids. DNA of the CDR3: TGTGCTAGCAGCCCTCGACTAGCGGTTAGTAACAATGAGCAGTTCTTC. Residues: CASSPRLAVSNNEQFF.

The V and J genes are TRBV7-2 and TRBJ2-1, with D possibly matching TRBD2 (6 bases). Germline values: CDR1 SGHTA, CDR2 FQGNSA. Deletions cut 1 base from V and 0 bases from J, with 10 bases between. CDR3 length: 16 residues. The CDR3 spells CASSLVGGSSYNEQFF. CDR3 nucleotide sequence: TGTGCCAGCAGCTTAGTTGGGGGGAGCTCCTACAATGAGCAGTTCTTC.